This T cell receptor beta chain was documented in a study of technical replicates of blood from several donors. The germline V gene has CDR1 MNHEY and CDR2 SVGAGI. The CDR3 is 15 residues long. J was trimmed by 6 bases and V by 6 bases; bases with no gene match: 10. TCRdb's copy holds only in-frame clones and misses some; the assay was immunoSEQ multiplex PCR. The sample shows about 76,000 clones, roughly 85% of them seen only once. The sequenced sample consisted of PBMCs. This TCR came from a human donor in good health. Some clones in this sample may be carry-over from other donors' samples. The chain combines TRBV6-5 with TRBJ2-1; 8 bases line up with TRBD1. DNA for the CDR3: TGTGCCAGCAGCTGGACAGGGACCTTGGGCAATGAGCAGTTCTTC. It specifies CASSWTGTLGNEQFF.